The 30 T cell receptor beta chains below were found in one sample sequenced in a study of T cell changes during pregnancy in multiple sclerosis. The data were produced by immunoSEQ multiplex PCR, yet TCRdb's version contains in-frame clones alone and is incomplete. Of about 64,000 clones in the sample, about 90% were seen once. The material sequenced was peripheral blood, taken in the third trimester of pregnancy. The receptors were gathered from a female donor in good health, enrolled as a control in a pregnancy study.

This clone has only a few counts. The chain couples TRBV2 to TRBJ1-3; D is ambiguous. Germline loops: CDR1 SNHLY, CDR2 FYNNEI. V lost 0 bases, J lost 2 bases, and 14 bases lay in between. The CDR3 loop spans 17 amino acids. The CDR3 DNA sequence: TGTGCCAGCAGTGAAGCTTTCTGGGAGGTGGCTGGAAACACCATATATTTT. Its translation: CASSEAFWEVAGNTIYF.

The CDR3 nucleotides read TGTGCCAGCAGCCCCCCGTACTTCCGGGGATACAATGAAAAACTGTTTTTT. Amino acid sequence: CASSPPYFRGYNEKLFF. The J gene is TRBJ1-4, the V gene TRBV7-8; no clear D. CDR1 is SGHVS, CDR2 FQNEAQ, per germline. V was pared by 5 bases and J by 5 bases, with 21 bases between. This CDR3 contains 17 residues.

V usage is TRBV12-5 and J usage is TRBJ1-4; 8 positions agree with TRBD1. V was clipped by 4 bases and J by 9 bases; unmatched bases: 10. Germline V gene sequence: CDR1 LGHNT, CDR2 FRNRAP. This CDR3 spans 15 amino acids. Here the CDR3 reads CASGSPQGAIKKLFF. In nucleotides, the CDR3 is TGTGCTAGTGGTTCCCCCCAGGGGGCTATCAAAAAACTGTTTTTT.

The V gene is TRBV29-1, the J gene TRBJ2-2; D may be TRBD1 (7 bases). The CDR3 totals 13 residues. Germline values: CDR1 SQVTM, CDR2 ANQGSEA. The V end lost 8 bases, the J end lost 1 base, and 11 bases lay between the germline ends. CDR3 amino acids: CSPRGENTGELFF. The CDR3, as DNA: TGCAGCCCCAGGGGGGAGAACACCGGGGAGCTGTTTTTT.

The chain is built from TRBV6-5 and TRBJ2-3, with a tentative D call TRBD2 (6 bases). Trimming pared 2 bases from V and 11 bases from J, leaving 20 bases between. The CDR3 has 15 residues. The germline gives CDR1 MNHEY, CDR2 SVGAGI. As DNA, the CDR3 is TGTGCCAGCAGTTACCGATCAGGGTGGACGCGGGGGCAGTATTTT. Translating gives CASSYRSGWTRGQYF.

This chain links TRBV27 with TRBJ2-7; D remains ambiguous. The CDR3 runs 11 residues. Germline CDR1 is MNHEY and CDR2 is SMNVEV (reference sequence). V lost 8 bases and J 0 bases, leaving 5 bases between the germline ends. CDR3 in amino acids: CASHSSYEQYF. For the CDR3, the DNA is TGTGCCAGCCACAGCTCCTACGAGCAGTACTTC.

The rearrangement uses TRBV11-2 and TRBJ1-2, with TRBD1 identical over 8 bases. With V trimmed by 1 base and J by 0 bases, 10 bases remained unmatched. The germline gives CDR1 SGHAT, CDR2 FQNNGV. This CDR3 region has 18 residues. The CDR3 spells CASSLGGAGGQANYGYTF. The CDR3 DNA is TGTGCCAGCAGCTTAGGAGGGGCAGGGGGCCAAGCTAACTATGGCTACACCTTC.

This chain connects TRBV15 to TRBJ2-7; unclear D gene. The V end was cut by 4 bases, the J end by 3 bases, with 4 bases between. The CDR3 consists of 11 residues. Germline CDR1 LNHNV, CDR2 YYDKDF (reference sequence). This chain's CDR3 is CATSTNYEQYF. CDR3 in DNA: TGTGCCACCAGCACCAACTACGAGCAGTACTTC. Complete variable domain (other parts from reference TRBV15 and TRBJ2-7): DAMVIQNPRYQVTQFGKPVTLSCSQTLNHNVMYWYQQKSSQAPKLLFHYYDKDFNNEADTPDNFQSRRPNTSFCFLDIRSPGLGDTAMYLCATSTNYEQYFGPGTRLTVT.

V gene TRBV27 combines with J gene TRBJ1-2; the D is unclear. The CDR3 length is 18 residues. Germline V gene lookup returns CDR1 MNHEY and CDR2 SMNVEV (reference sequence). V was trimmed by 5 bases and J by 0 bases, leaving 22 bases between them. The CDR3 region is CASSPREYQPLANYGYTF. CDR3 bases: TGTGCCAGCAGTCCCCGGGAGTACCAACCACTAGCTAACTATGGCTACACCTTC.

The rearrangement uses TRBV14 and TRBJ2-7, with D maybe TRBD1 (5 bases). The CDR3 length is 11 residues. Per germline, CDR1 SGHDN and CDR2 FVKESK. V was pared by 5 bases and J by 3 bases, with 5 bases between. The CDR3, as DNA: TGTGCCAGCAGCGACAGCTACGAGCAGTACTTC. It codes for CASSDSYEQYF. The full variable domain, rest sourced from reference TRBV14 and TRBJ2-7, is EAGVTQFPSHSVIEKGQTVTLRCDPISGHDNLYWYRRVMGKEIKFLLHFVKESKQDESGMPNNRFLAERTGGTYSTLKVQPAELEDSGVYFCASSDSYEQYFGPGTRLTVT.

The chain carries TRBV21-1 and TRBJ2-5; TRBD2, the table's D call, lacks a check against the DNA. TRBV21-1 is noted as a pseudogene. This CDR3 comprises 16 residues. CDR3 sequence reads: CASRSNSTGSQETQYF. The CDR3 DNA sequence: TGTGCCAGCAGGTCAAATAGCACCGGGTCACAAGAGACCCAGTACTTC.

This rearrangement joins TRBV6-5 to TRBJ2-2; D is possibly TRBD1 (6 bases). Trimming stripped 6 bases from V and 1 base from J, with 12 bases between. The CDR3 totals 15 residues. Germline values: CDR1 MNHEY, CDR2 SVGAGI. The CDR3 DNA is TGTGCCAGCAGACTGGACAGTAGGAACACCGGGGAGCTGTTTTTT. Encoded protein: CASRLDSRNTGELFF.

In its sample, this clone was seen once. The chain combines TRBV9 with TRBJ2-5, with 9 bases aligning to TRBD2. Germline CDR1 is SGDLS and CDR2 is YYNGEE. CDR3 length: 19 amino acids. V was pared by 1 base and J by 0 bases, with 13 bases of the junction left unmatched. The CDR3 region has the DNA TGTGCCAGCAGCGTAACCTTGAACCCAGCGGGGGGCAACCAAGAGACCCAGTACTTC. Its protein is CASSVTLNPAGGNQETQYF.

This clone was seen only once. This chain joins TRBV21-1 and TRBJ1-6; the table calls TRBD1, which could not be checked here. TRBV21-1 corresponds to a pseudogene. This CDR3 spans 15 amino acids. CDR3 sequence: CASSLRDNYNSPLHF. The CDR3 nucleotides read TGTGCCAGCAGCTTACGTGACAACTATAATTCACCCCTCCACTTT.

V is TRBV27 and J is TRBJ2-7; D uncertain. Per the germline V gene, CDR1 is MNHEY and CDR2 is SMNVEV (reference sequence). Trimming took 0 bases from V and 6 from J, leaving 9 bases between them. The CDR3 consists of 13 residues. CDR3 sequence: CASSLSLGTEQYF. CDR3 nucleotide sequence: TGTGCCAGCAGTTTATCCCTTGGCACCGAGCAGTACTTC.

The CDR3, as DNA: TGTGCCAGCAGCCGAAAAGGGGGAGAGACCCAGTACTTC. Its protein product is CASSRKGGETQYF. This chain joins TRBV7-2 and TRBJ2-5, with a weak D call TRBD1 (6 bases). V lost 5 bases and J lost 4, with 11 bases in between. Germline-derived CDR1 and CDR2 are SGHTA and FQGNSA. This CDR3 region has 13 residues.

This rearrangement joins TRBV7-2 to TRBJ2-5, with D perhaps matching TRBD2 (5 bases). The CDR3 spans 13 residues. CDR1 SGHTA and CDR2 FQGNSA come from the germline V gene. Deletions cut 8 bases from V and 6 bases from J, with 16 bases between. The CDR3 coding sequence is TGTGCCAGCTCTTGGGAGCTGGGGAAGACCCAGTACTTC. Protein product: CASSWELGKTQYF. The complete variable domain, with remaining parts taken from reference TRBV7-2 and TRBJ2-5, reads GAGVSQSPSNKVTEKGKDVELRCDPISGHTALYWYRQSLGQGLEFLIYFQGNSAPDKSGLPSDRFSAERTGGSVSTLTIQRTQQEDSAVYLCASSWELGKTQYFGPGTRLLVL.

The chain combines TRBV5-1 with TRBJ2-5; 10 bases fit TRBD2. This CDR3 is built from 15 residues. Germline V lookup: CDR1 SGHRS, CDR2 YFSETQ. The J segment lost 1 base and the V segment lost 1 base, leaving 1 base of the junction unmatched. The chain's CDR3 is CASSLSGGGQETQYF. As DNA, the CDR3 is TGCGCCAGCAGCTTGAGCGGGGGGGGCCAAGAGACCCAGTACTTC.

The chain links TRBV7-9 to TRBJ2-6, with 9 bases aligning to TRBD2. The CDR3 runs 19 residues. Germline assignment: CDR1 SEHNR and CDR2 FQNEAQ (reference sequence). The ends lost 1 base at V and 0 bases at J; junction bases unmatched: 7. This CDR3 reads CASSLGLTSGGSGANVLTF. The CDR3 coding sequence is TGTGCCAGCAGCTTAGGCTTGACTAGCGGAGGCTCTGGGGCCAACGTCCTGACTTTC.

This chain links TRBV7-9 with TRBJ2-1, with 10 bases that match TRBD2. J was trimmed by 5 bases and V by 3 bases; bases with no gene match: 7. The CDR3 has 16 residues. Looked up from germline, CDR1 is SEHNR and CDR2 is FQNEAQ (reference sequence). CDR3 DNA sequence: TGTGCCAGCAGCTTGGGCCTAGCGGGGGCAAACAATGAGCAGTTCTTC. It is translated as CASSLGLAGANNEQFF.

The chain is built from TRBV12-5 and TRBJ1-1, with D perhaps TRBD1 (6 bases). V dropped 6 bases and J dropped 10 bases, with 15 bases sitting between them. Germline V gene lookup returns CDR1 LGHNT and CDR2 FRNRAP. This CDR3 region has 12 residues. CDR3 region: CASGQGVGAAFF. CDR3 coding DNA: TGTGCTAGTGGACAGGGCGTTGGGGCAGCTTTCTTT.

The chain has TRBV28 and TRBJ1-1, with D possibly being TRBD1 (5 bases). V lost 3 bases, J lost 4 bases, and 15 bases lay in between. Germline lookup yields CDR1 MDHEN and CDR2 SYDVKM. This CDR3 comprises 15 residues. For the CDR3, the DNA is TGTGCCAGCAGTTTGGGGGGACGAGATCTCACTGAAGCTTTCTTT. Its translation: CASSLGGRDLTEAFF.

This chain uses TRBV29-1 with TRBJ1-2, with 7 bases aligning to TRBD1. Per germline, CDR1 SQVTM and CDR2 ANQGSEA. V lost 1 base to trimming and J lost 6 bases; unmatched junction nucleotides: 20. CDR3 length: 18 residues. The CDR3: CSVEVPLPRQGRRNGYTF. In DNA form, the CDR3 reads TGCAGCGTTGAAGTCCCCCTCCCTCGACAGGGTAGGCGTAATGGCTACACCTTC.

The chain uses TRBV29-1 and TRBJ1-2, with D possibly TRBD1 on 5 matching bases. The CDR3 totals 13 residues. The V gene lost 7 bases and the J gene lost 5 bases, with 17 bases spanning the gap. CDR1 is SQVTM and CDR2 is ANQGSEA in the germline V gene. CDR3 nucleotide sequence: TGCAGCGCTGTGGACGGCGGGGGGTATGGCTACACCTTC. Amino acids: CSAVDGGGYGYTF.

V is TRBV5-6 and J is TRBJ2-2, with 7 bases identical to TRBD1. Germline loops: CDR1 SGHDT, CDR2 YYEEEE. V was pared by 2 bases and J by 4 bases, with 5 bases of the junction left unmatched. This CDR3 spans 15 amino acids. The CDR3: CASSLPGQSTGELFF. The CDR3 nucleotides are TGTGCCAGCAGCTTACCGGGACAGTCCACCGGGGAGCTGTTTTTT.

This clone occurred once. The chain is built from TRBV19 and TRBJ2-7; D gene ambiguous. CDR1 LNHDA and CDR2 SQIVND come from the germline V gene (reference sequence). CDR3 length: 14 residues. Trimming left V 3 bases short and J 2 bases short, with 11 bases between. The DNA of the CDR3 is TGTGCCAGTAGTATTACAGTGGCAACCTACGAGCAGTACTTC. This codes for CASSITVATYEQYF.

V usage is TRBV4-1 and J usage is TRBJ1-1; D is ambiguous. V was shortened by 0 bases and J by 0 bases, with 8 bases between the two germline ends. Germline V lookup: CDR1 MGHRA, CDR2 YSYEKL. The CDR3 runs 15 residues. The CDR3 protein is CASSQDRTMNTEAFF. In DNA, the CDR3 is TGCGCCAGCAGCCAAGACAGGACTATGAACACTGAAGCTTTCTTT.

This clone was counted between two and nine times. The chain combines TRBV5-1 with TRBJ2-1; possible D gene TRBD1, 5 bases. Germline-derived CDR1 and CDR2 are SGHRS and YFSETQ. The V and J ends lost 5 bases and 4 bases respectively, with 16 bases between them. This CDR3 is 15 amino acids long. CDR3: CASSKTGGLYNEQFF. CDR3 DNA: TGCGCCAGCAGTAAAACAGGTGGATTATACAATGAGCAGTTCTTC.

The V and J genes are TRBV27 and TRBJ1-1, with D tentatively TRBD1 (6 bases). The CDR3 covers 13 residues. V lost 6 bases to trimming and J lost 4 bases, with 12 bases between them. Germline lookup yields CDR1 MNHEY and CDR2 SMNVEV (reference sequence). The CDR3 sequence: CASSLQGPTEAFF. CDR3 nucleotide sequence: TGTGCCAGCAGCCTACAGGGTCCCACTGAAGCTTTCTTT.

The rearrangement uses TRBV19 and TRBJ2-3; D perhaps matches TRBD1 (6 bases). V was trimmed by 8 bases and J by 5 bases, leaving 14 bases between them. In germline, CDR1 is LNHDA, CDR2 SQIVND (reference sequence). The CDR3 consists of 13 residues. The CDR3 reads CASCSTGVDTQYF. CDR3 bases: TGTGCCAGTTGTTCGACAGGAGTAGATACGCAGTATTTT.